Here is one T cell receptor (beta chain) with its context. Data came from immunoSEQ multiplex PCR; TCRdb stores just in-frame clones and leaves some out. The sample records tens of thousands of clones, 85% to 90% being singletons. These data come from a study of OX40 agonist ivuxolimab in advanced cancers. Study summary: Participants could have had prior anti-PD-1, anti-PD-L1 or anti-CTLA-4 therapy, and roughly 40% had some.

This CDR3 spans 14 amino acids. Germline V CDR1 and CDR2: KGHSH, LQKENI. Here the sequenced sample was CD4+ or CD8+ T cells sorted from blood, taken in a trial of the OX40 agonist ivuxolimab. The receptor's source is an adult with an advanced solid tumor such as melanoma, head and neck, liver or kidney cancer. This rearrangement joins TRBV18 to TRBJ2-5; 7 bases match TRBD1. The tail of the sequence fits TRBJ2-7 better, so the J call may be wrong. CDR3 sequence (DNA): TGTGCCAGCTGTGTTAGGGACAGTGACTACGAGCAGTACTTC. Encoded protein: CASCVRDSDYEQYF.